The clone carrying this TCR beta chain was picked up one time. Its antigen is unknown. This sample's RNA came from whole unsorted tissue. This sample is part of a study of tumor and adjacent non-tumor tissue in lung cancer. At the level of the study: Histology: 12 adenocarcinoma, a couple of squamous cell carcinoma, 1 small cell lung cancer. Each sample yielded a few million productive TCRbeta reads on average.

The library came from three nested PCR rounds adapted from ARM-PCR protocols. TCRdb ran MiXCR on the multiplex PCR reads and lists one entry per CDR3 protein. The sample shows more than 70,000 distinct CDR3 sequences, more than 60% of them seen only once. V lost 10 bases and J lost 0; bases outside the gene matches: 16. CDR1 and CDR2 (germline): SGHVS, FQNEAQ. The CDR3 is 17 amino acids. Study results and limitations: TCR diversity was significantly greater in tumor than normal lung tissue. Top 100 clones took a larger repertoire share in normal lung.

The chain links TRBV7-8 to TRBJ2-3, with TRBD1 matching 7 bases. Sequencing was carried out using lung tumor tissue. This clonotype originated in a man between 65 and 80 years old with non-small cell lung cancer. CDR3 bases: TGTGCCAACTTACCCCGACCGACAGGGCCTAGCACAGATACGCAGTATTTT. Translated: CANLPRPTGPSTDTQYF.